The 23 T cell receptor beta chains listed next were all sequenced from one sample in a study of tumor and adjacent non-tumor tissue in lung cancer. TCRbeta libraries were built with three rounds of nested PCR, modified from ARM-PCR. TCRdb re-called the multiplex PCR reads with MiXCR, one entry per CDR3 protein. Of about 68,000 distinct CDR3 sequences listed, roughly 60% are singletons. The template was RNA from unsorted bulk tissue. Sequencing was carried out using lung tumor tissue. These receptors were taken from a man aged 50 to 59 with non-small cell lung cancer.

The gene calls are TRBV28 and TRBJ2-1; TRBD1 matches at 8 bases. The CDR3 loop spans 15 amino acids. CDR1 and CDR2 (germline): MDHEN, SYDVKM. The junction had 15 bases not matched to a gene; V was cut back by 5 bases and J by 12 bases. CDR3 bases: TGTGCCAGCAGTATCGCCGGAACAGGGGGTGAGGTGCAGTTCTTC. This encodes CASSIAGTGGEVQFF.

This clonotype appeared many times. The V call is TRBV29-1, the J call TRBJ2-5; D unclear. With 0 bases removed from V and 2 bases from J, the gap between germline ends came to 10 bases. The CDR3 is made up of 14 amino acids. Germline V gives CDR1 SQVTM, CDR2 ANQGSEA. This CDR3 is CSVEEVLRQETQYF. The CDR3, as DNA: TGCAGCGTTGAAGAGGTACTCCGACAAGAGACCCAGTACTTC.

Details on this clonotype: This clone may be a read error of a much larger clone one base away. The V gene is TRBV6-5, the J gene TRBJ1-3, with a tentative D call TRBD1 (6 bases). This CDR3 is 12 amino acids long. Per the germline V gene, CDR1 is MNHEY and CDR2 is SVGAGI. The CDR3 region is CVTVDRKNTIYF. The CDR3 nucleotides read TGTGTCACGGTCGACAGGAAGAACACCATATATTTT.

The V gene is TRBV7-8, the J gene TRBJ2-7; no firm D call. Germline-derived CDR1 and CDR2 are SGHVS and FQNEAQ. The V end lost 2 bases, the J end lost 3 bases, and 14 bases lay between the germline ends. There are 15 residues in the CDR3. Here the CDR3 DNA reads TGTGCCAGCAGCTTATCGGACCGGAGCTTCTACGAGCAGTACTTC. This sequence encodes CASSLSDRSFYEQYF.

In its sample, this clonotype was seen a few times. The CDR3 loop reads CASSLGRQYTEAFF. DNA of the CDR3: TGTGCCAGCAGCTTAGGCCGACAGTACACTGAAGCTTTCTTT. The chain couples TRBV7-9 to TRBJ1-1; D might be TRBD1 (5 bases). The CDR3 totals 14 residues. V lost 1 base to trimming and J lost 3 bases, with 9 bases between them. The germline V gene has CDR1 SEHNR and CDR2 FQNEAQ (reference sequence).

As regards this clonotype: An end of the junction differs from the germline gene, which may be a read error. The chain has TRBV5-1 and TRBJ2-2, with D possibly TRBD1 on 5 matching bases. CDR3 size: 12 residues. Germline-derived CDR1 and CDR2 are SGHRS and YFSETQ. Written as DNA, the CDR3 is TGCGTCAGCAGCCTGGACACCGTGGAGCTGTTTTTC. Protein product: CVSSLDTVELFF.

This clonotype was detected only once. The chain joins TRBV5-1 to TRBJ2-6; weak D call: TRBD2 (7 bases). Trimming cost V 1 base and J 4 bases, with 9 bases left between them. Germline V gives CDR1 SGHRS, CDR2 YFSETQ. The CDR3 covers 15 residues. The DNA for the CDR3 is TGCGCCAGCAGCTTGCGGGGGGCCGGGGCCAACGTCCTGACTTTC. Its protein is CASSLRGAGANVLTF.

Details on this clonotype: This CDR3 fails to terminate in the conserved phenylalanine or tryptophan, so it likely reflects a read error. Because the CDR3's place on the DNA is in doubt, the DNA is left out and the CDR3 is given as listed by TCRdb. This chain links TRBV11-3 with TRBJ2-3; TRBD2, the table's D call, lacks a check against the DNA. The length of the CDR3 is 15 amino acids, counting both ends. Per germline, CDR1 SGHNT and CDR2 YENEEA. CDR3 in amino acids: CTSSLGTSGTDTKYS.

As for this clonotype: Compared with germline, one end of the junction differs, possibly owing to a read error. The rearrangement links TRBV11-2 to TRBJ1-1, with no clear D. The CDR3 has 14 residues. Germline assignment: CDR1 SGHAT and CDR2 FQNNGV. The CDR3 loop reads CASSSSGPSYEAIF. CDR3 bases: TGTGCCAGCAGCTCCTCAGGACCATCCTATGAAGCTATCTTT.

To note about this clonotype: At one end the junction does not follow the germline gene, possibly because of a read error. Here the CDR3 reads CSVDGQSIDTQYF. CDR3 bases: TGCAGCGTCGACGGACAGAGCATAGATACGCAGTATTTT. The J gene is TRBJ2-3, the V gene TRBV29-1, with a possible D match to TRBD1 (6 bases). Germline values: CDR1 SQVTM, CDR2 ANQGSEA. This CDR3 comprises 13 residues.

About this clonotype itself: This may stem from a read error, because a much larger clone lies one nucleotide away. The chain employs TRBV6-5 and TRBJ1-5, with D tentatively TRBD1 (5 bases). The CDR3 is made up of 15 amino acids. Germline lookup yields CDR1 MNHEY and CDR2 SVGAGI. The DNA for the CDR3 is TGTGCCAGCAGTTTCAGGGTGAATAGCAATCAGTCCCAGCATTTT. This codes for CASSFRVNSNQSQHF.

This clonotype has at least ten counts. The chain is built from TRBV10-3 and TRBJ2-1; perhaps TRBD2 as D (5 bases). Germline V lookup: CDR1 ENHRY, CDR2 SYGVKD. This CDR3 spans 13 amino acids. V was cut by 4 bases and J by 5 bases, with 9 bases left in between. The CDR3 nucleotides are TGTGCCATCAGTGTACTAGAAAACAATGAGCAGTTCTTC. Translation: CAISVLENNEQFF.

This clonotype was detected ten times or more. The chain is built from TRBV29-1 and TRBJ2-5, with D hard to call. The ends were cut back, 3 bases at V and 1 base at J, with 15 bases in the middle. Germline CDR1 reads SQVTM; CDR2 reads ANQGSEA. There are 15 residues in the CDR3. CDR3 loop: CSVDWLLAAQETQYF. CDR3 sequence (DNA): TGCAGCGTTGATTGGCTGTTAGCTGCCCAAGAGACCCAGTACTTC.

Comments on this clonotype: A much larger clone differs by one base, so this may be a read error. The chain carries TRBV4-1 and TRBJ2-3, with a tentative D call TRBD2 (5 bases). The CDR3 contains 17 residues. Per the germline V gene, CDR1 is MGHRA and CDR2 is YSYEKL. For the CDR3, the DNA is TGCGCCAGCAGCCAACCGTCTCTATCACCTAGCACAGATACGCTGTATTTT. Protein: CASSQPSLSPSTDTLYF.

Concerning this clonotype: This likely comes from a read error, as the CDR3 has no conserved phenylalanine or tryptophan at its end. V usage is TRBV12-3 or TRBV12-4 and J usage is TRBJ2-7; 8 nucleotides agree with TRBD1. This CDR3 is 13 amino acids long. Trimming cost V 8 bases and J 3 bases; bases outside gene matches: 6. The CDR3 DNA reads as TGTGCCAGCGAAACCGGGACAGGCTACGAGCAGTACTCC. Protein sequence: CASETGTGYEQYS.

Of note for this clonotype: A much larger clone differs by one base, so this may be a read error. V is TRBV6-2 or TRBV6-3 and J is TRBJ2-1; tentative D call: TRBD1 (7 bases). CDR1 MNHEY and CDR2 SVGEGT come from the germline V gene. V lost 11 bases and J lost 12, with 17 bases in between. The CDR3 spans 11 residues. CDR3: CAVGGQGVQFF. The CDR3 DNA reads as TGTGCCGTCGGGGGCCAGGGGGTGCAGTTCTTC.

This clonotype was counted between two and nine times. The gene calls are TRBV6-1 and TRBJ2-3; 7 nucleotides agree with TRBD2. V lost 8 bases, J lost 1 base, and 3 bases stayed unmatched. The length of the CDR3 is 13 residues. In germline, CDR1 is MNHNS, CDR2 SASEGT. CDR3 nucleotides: TGTGCCAGCGGTAGCGGGCGCACAGATACGCAGTATTTT. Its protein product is CASGSGRTDTQYF.

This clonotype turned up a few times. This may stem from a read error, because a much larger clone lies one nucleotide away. CDR3 DNA sequence: TGCAGCGTTGGACAGGGGAGGCGAGATACGCAGTATTTT. Translating gives CSVGQGRRDTQYF. The chain employs TRBV29-1 and TRBJ2-3, with TRBD1 identical over 8 bases. The CDR3 extends over 13 amino acids. Germline CDR1 and CDR2: SQVTM and ANQGSEA. V lost 4 bases and J lost 5; bases outside the gene matches: 5.

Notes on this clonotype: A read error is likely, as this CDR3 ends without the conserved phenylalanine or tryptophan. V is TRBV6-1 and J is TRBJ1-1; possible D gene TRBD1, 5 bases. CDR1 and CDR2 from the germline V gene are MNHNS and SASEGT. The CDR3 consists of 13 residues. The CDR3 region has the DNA TGTGTCAGCAGTAAGATCAGGGAAATTGAAGCTTTCCTT. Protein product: CVSSKIREIEAFL.

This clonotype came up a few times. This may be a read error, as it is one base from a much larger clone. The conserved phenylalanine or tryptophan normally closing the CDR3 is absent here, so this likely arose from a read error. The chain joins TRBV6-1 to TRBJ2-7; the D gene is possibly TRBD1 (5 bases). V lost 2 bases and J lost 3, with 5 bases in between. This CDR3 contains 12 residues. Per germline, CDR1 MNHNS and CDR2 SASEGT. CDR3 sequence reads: CASSEQGYEQYL. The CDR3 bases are TGTGCCAGCAGTGAACAGGGCTACGAGCAGTACTTA.

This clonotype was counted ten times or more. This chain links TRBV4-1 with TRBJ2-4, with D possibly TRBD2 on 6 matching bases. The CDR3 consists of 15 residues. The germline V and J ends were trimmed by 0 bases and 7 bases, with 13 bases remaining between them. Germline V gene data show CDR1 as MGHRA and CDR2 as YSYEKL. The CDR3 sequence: CASSQDGREPNIQYF. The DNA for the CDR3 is TGCGCCAGCAGCCAAGATGGGCGGGAACCCAACATTCAGTACTTC.

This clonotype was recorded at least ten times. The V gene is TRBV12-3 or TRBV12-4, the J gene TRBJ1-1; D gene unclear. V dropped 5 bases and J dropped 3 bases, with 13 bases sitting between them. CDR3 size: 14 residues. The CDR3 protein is CASSLTESDTEAFF. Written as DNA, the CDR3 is TGTGCCAGCAGTCTAACAGAGAGCGACACTGAAGCTTTCTTT.

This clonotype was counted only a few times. The CDR3 sequence is CASSFKRGLSYEQYF. CDR3 in DNA: TGTGCCAGCAGCTTTAAGAGAGGTTTGTCCTACGAGCAGTACTTC. V and J are TRBV13 and TRBJ2-7; D is ambiguous. This CDR3 has 15 residues. Germline V lookup: CDR1 PRHDT, CDR2 FYEKMQ (reference sequence). Trimming pared 3 bases from V and 1 base from J, leaving 13 bases between.